This T cell receptor beta chain is from a study of regulatory T cells in long-lasting Graves disease. As for time point: newly diagnosed GD, antithyroid drugs for less than 3 months. Preparation of the TCR library used RNA extracted from PBMCs. V lost 1 base and J lost 10, with 11 bases in between. Germline loops: CDR1 LNHNV, CDR2 YYDKDF (reference sequence). The CDR3 sequence is 13 residues long. To make TCR beta libraries, researchers used iRepertoire HTBI primers and Arm-PCR of CDR3 regions. Per the original methods: Detected in the samples were 62 TRBV and approximately 14 TRBJ segments. TCRdb reanalysed the multiplex PCR reads using MiXCR and keeps one entry per CDR3 protein. The V and J calls, along with clone size, are taken from TCRdb and not from the paper's own processing. The repertoire holds approximately 300,000 distinct CDR3 sequences, with approximately 20% as singletons. This clonotype has at least ten counts. Antigen specificity is unknown.

Study-wide findings and caveats: Those with persistent Graves' had less TCR diversity than newly diagnosed patients. Whereas more than 950 public clonotypes were shared by new patients, persistent patients shared more, at 2,500 to 3,500. TRBV28 was favored in persistent disease, as were TRBJ1-2 and TRBJ2-5.

This specimen was peripheral blood mononuclear cells (PBMCs), taken at new diagnosis, from a patient treated with antithyroid drugs. This clonotype originated in a female donor with Graves disease. This chain uses TRBV15 with TRBJ2-1; D remains ambiguous. CDR3 sequence (DNA): TGTGCCACCAGCAGAGCCAGACCTGGCGAGCAGTTCTTC. Amino acids: CATSRARPGEQFF.